This is a list of T cell receptor beta chains from one sample in a study of blood T cells in healthy people across ages. TCRdb reanalysed the 5' RACE reads using MiXCR and keeps one entry per CDR3 protein. The repertoire holds roughly 1,500,000 distinct CDR3 sequences, with approximately 40% as singletons. Source material: blood. Every receptor here comes from a woman younger than 35 in good health. CDR3s include the opening cysteine and the closing phenylalanine or tryptophan. D genes are given only for firm matches. Clone size appears in some rows only: once, few, many, or a class for an expanded clone.

many	TRBV27	-	TRBJ1-2	TGTGCCAGCAGCTATTTACCCCCTTATGACCGCGACTATGGCTACACCTTC	CASSYLPPYDRDYGYTF
few	TRBV10-2	-	TRBJ1-2	TGCGCCAGCAGTGAGTCGTATGCAGGAGGTGGCTACACCTTC	CASSESYAGGGYTF
-	TRBV28	-	TRBJ2-5	TGTGCCAGCAGGCCTTCGGGGGCAGGGGAAGAGACCCAGTACTTC	CASRPSGAGEETQYF
once	TRBV5-6	-	TRBJ2-6	TGTGCCAGCAGTTTCCGGGACGGACATTCTCTTACTGGGGCCAACGTCCTGACTTTC	CASSFRDGHSLTGANVLTF
-	TRBV7-2	TRBD2	TRBJ2-1	TGTGCCAGCAGCTCCATACTAGCGGGGGGTAATGAGCAGTTCTTC	CASSSILAGGNEQFF
few	TRBV10-3	TRBD1	TRBJ1-2	TGTGCCACCGGGGACAGTAGCTACACCTTC	CATGDSSYTF
many	TRBV5-1	TRBD1	TRBJ2-5	TGCGCCAGCAGCGTGGCCGCAGGGGGTGAAGAGACCCAGTACTTC	CASSVAAGGEETQYF
-	TRBV27	-	TRBJ2-1	TGTGCCAGCAGTTCAGGGCTAATCCCCGAGCAGTTCTTC	CASSSGLIPEQFF
-	TRBV3-1	TRBD1	TRBJ1-1	TGTGCCAGCAGCCAAGGGGACAGTTACACTGAAGCTTTCTTT	CASSQGDSYTEAFF
-	TRBV14	TRBD1	TRBJ2-7	TGTGCCAGCAGCCTACGGACAGGGGGTCACGAGCAGTACTTC	CASSLRTGGHEQYF
-	TRBV7-9	TRBD1	TRBJ2-3	TGTGCCAGCAGCGCTGACAGGGCTACTGATACGCAGTATTTT	CASSADRATDTQYF
-	TRBV6-1	-	TRBJ1-5	TGTGCCAGCCGACTCAGCGGCGGCAATCAGCCCCAGCATTTT	CASRLSGGNQPQHF
-	TRBV20-1	TRBD1	TRBJ1-5	TGCAGTGCTAGAGGTTTACAGGGGCCCCAGCCCCAGCATTTT	CSARGLQGPQPQHF
few	TRBV7-9	-	TRBJ1-1	TGTGCCAGCAGCTTAGAGTATGAGGCACACACTGAAGCTTTCTTT	CASSLEYEAHTEAFF
-	TRBV7-9	TRBD1	TRBJ1-2	TGTGCCAGCACCCAGGACAGGGGGACCTATGGCTACACCTTC	CASTQDRGTYGYTF
-	TRBV4-1	TRBD1	TRBJ1-6	TGCGCCAGCAGCCGCCAGACAGGGGAAAATGATAATTCACCCCTCCACTTT	CASSRQTGENDNSPLHF
once	TRBV7-9	-	TRBJ2-5	TGTGCCAGCAGCCGCAGGTGGGTCGGGGAGACCCAGTACTTC	CASSRRWVGETQYF
-	TRBV27	TRBD1	TRBJ1-4	TGTGCCAGCAGTTTAGCGGGACAGGGCATTGAAAAACTGTTTTTT	CASSLAGQGIEKLFF
few	TRBV12-3/TRBV12-4	-	TRBJ1-5	TGTGCCAGCAGTTGGCGGAGCAATCAGCCCCAGCATTTT	CASSWRSNQPQHF
-	TRBV5-6	-	TRBJ2-7	TGTGCCAGCACACACTCAGGGGCCCGATACGAGCAGTACTTC	CASTHSGARYEQYF
once	TRBV4-1	-	TRBJ2-6	TGCGCCAGCAGCCAAGACGGGGCACGGTCTGGGGCCAACGTCCTGACTTTC	CASSQDGARSGANVLTF
-	TRBV11-3	-	TRBJ2-5	TGTGCCAGCAGCGCCCGGGAGAAAGAGACCCAGTACTTC	CASSAREKETQYF